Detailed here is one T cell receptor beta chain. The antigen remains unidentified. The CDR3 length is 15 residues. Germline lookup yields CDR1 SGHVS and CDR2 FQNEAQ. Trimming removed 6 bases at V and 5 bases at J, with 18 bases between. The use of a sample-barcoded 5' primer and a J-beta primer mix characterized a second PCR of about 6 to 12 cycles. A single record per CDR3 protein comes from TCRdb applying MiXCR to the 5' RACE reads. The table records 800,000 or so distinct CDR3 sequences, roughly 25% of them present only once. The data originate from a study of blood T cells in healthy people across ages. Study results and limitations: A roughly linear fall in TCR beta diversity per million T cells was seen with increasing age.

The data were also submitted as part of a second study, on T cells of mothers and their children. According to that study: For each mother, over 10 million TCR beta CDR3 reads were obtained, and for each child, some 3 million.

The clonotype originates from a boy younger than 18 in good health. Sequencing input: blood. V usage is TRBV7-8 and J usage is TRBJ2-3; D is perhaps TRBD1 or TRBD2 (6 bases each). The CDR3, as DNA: TGTGCCAGCAGATGGTCGGGTGGGGGGCAAGATACGCAGTATTTT. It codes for CASRWSGGGQDTQYF.